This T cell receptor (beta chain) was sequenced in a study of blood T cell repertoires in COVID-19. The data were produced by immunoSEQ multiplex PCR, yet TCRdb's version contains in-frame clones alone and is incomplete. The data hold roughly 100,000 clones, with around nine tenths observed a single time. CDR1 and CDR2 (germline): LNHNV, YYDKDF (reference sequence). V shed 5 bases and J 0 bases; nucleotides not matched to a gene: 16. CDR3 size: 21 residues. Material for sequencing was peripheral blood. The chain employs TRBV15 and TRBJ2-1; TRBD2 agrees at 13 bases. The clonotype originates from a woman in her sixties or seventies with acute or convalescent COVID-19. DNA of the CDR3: TGTGCCACCAGCCCGGGGCGAACCGGGACTAGCGGGGCCTCCTCCTACAATGAGCAGTTCTTC. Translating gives CATSPGRTGTSGASSYNEQFF.